This T cell receptor (beta chain) appears in the sequencing data of a study of T cell responses to AZD1222 COVID-19 vaccine. Assay: immunoSEQ multiplex PCR; the TCRdb copy retains only in-frame clones and omits some. The table has more than 80,000 clones, roughly 90% seen once. The CDR3 totals 15 residues. Germline V gives CDR1 SGHAT, CDR2 FQNNGV. V gave up 6 bases and J gave up 7 bases; unmatched junction bases: 8. Here the sequenced sample was peripheral blood, taken on day 0 of AZD1222 vaccination. The origin of this receptor is an adult in good health. The rearrangement links TRBV11-2 to TRBJ2-2, with TRBD1 matching 10 bases. The CDR3 DNA reads TGTGCCAGCAGGAAGACAGGGGGCGCGGGCGGGGAGCTGTTTTTT. Its protein is CASRKTGGAGGELFF. Using reference TRBV11-2 and TRBJ2-2 for the parts outside the CDR3, the full variable domain is EAGVAQSPRYKIIEKRQSVAFWCNPISGHATLYWYQQILGQGPKLLIQFQNNGVVDDSQLPKDRFSAERLKGVDSTLKIQPAKLEDSAVYLCASRKTGGAGGELFFGEGSRLTVL.